These T cell receptor beta chains were read from a single sample in a study of T cell repertoires in cytomegalovirus infection. TCRdb passed the reads through MiXCR, listing each CDR3 protein once. Counted here are 400,000 or so distinct CDR3 sequences, approximately 33% occurring once; the ten biggest clones make up 12% to 15%. Material: PBMCs. The origin of the receptors is a human donor in good health (CMV status not recorded). Some clones in this sample may be carry-over from other donors' samples. Both conserved end residues are part of each CDR3. D genes are given only for firm matches. Rows may omit the clone size; those that give it use once, few, many or a size class.

DNA	CDR3	D	J	V	size
TGTGCCCCTCGCAACCGGGACCGATCCACCGGGGAGCTGTTTTTT	CAPRNRDRSTGELFF	-	TRBJ2-2	TRBV24-1	many
TGTGCCAGCAGCTTCGCCCAGGGGGCCACTAATGAAAAACTGTTTTTT	CASSFAQGATNEKLFF	TRBD1	TRBJ1-4	TRBV11-2	few
TGTGCCAGCAGCCGGGAGCGGGCTGGGGATACGCAGTATTTT	CASSRERAGDTQYF	-	TRBJ2-3	TRBV7-6	many
TGCGCCAGCAACAATAGACAGGGGGCCAACTATGGCTACACCTTC	CASNNRQGANYGYTF	TRBD1	TRBJ1-2	TRBV4-1	few
TGCAGTGCTAATCTCGGAGGGGACTACGAGCAGTACTTC	CSANLGGDYEQYF	-	TRBJ2-7	TRBV20-1	-
TGCAGTGCCGCCCCCTTACTAGCGGGGGGGCAAGAGACCCAGTACTTC	CSAAPLLAGGQETQYF	TRBD2	TRBJ2-5	TRBV20-1	-
TGTGCCAGCAGCCCCGACCAGGGACGCACAGATAGGCAGTATTTT	CASSPDQGRTDRQYF	-	TRBJ2-3	TRBV5-4	-
TGTGCCAGCACCGGAGGGATTCGGGAGACCCAGTACTTC	CASTGGIRETQYF	-	TRBJ2-5	TRBV2	-
TGTGCCAGCAGTGAGTGGCTACCGAACACCGGGGAGCTGTTTTTT	CASSEWLPNTGELFF	-	TRBJ2-2	TRBV2	few
TGTGCCAGCCCTGCGGAGGGGTTGAACACCGGGGAGCTGTTTTTT	CASPAEGLNTGELFF	-	TRBJ2-2	TRBV13	-
TGTGCCAGCAGTTCCGGGACAGGGGGTTCTGGAAACACCATATATTTT	CASSSGTGGSGNTIYF	TRBD1	TRBJ1-3	TRBV5-5	-
TGTGCCAGCAGTCCCCCCCAAGAGACCCAGTACTTC	CASSPPQETQYF	-	TRBJ2-5	TRBV6-1	few
TGTGCCAGCAGCGTCCGGCCGGACAGGGCCATCTTTCCCGGAGCCCAGTACTTC	CASSVRPDRAIFPGAQYF	TRBD1	TRBJ2-5	TRBV6-1	-
TGTGCCAACCTCCGCCGGGACTATCGCATCTACGAGCAGTACTTC	CANLRRDYRIYEQYF	TRBD2	TRBJ2-7	TRBV12-3/TRBV12-4	few
TGCGCCAGCAGCCAACCTGGCCTAGGAGCTTTCTTT	CASSQPGLGAFF	-	TRBJ1-1	TRBV4-1	many
TGTGCCAGCAGCTTGGGGGAGTGGTCGGACACCGGGGTGCTGTTTTTT	CASSLGEWSDTGVLFF	-	TRBJ2-2	TRBV5-4	-
TGCAGTGCGGACGGACTGGACAGGACGAATTCACCCCTCCACTTT	CSADGLDRTNSPLHF	TRBD1	TRBJ1-6	TRBV20-1	-
TGTGCCAGCAGTTACGACTGGAGCGGGGGGGCCACCGGGGAGCTGTTTTTT	CASSYDWSGGATGELFF	TRBD2	TRBJ2-2	TRBV6-5	few
TGCGCCAGCAGCCAACTAGCGGGGGAATTCTACGAGCAGTACTTC	CASSQLAGEFYEQYF	TRBD2	TRBJ2-7	TRBV4-1	many
TGTGCCAGCAGCCCAGAGCCGCGGGGCACTGGAAACACCATATATTTT	CASSPEPRGTGNTIYF	-	TRBJ1-3	TRBV7-2	-
TGTGCCAGCAGTGCAACCCCCCTAGCGCACACAGATACGCAGTATTTT	CASSATPLAHTDTQYF	-	TRBJ2-3	TRBV6-1	many
TGTGCCAGCAGCTTACAGGTTGGCGAGACCCAGTACTTC	CASSLQVGETQYF	-	TRBJ2-5	TRBV7-2	many
TGTGCCAGCAGTACTCCGGGACAGGGGGTGCCACCCCTCCACTTT	CASSTPGQGVPPLHF	TRBD1	TRBJ1-6	TRBV6-2/TRBV6-3	-
TGTGCCAGCAGTGCGGTCAAAGAGACCCAGTACTTC	CASSAVKETQYF	-	TRBJ2-5	TRBV6-1	many
TGCAGTGCTATTACAGGGTTCTCTGGGGCCAACGTCCTGACTTTC	CSAITGFSGANVLTF	-	TRBJ2-6	TRBV20-1	-
TGTGCCAGCTCACCAGAGGGGGGGGGGAGAAATTCACCCCTCCACTTT	CASSPEGGGRNSPLHF	-	TRBJ1-6	TRBV18	-
TGTGCCAGCAGTTTCGGCAGGCCTATTTACTACGAGCAGTACTTC	CASSFGRPIYYEQYF	-	TRBJ2-7	TRBV12-3/TRBV12-4	few
TGTGCCTGGAGGGTCACCTTGAGCTCCTATAATTCACCCCTCCACTTT	CAWRVTLSSYNSPLHF	-	TRBJ1-6	TRBV30	-
TGTGCCAGCAGTCCGAGCTCTGGGGCCAACGTCCTGACTTTC	CASSPSSGANVLTF	-	TRBJ2-6	TRBV12-3/TRBV12-4	many
TGTGCCAGCAGTGACGCGCGCACTTTGGCACCCCTCCACTTT	CASSDARTLAPLHF	-	TRBJ1-6	TRBV25-1	-
TGCGCCAGCAGCCCCTTTTTGGGACAGGGACTCGATCAGCCCCAGCATTTT	CASSPFLGQGLDQPQHF	TRBD1	TRBJ1-5	TRBV4-3	-
TGTGCCAGCAGCTTAGTTGGCTGGGCAGGCCAAGAGACCCAGTACTTC	CASSLVGWAGQETQYF	-	TRBJ2-5	TRBV7-8	few
TGCGCCAGCAGCCAAGAAAGCCTAGCGGGGGGCGAGCAGTTCTTC	CASSQESLAGGEQFF	TRBD2	TRBJ2-1	TRBV4-3	few
TGTGCCAGCAGTTCGCCCCGGGACAGTAACTATGGCTACACCTTC	CASSSPRDSNYGYTF	TRBD1	TRBJ1-2	TRBV6-2/TRBV6-3	few
TGTGCCAGCTTTCCGACAGACAGCTCCTACAATGAGCAGTTCTTC	CASFPTDSSYNEQFF	-	TRBJ2-1	TRBV10-3	-
TGTGCCAGCAGTGTAGCGGGAATTAACACCGGGGAGCTGTTTTTT	CASSVAGINTGELFF	TRBD2	TRBJ2-2	TRBV6-1	-
TGTGCCAGCAGCTTAGGGGGGAGGCCTGAGCAGTTCTTC	CASSLGGRPEQFF	-	TRBJ2-1	TRBV11-3	few
TGTGCCAGCAGCCGCCCGATCGGGGACTACCGAACAGATACGCAGTATTTT	CASSRPIGDYRTDTQYF	TRBD2	TRBJ2-3	TRBV6-1	many
TGTGCCAGCAGCCAAGATCTAGGGGTTGTACCCTATGGCTACACCTTC	CASSQDLGVVPYGYTF	-	TRBJ1-2	TRBV14	few
TGTGCCAGCAGCTTGGGGCCCCTCGATACGCAGTATTTT	CASSLGPLDTQYF	-	TRBJ2-3	TRBV5-4	-
TGTGCCACCAGCCCCTCTGGGGATGGCTACACCTTC	CATSPSGDGYTF	-	TRBJ1-2	TRBV24-1	-